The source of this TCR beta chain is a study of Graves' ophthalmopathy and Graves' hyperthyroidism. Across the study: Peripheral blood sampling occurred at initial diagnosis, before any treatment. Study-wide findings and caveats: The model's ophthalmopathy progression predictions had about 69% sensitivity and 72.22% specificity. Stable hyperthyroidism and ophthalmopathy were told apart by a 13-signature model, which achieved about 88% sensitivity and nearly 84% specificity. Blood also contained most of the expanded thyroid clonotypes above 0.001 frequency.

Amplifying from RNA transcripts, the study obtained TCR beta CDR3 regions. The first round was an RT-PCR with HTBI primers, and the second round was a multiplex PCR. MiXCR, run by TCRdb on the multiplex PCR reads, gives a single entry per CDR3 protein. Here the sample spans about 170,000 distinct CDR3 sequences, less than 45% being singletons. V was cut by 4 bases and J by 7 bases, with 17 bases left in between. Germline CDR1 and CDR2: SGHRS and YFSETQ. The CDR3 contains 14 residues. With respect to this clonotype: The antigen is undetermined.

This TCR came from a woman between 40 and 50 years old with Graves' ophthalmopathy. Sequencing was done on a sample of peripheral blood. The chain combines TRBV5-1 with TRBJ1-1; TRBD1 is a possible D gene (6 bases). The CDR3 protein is CASSPWTVIHEAFF. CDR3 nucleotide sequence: TGCGCCAGCAGCCCGTGGACAGTTATTCATGAAGCTTTCTTT.